This TCR beta chain was identified in a study of T cells in Graves' hyperthyroidism and ophthalmopathy. Trimming removed 1 base at V and 9 bases at J, with 4 bases between. CDR1 is LGHDT and CDR2 is YNNKEL in the germline V gene (reference sequence). The CDR3 covers 12 residues. The sample holds a few counts of this clonotype. From RNA transcripts, TCR beta CDR3 regions were amplified. TCR CDR3 underwent first-round RT-PCR with the HTBI primer set. In TCRdb, the multiplex PCR reads were re-called with MiXCR into one record per CDR3 protein. In the table there are a few hundred thousand distinct CDR3 sequences, around an eighth of which are singletons.

The sequenced sample was blood. This sequence was found in a woman aged 18-35 years with Graves' hyperthyroidism. The chain combines TRBV3-1 with TRBJ1-6, with D unresolved. CDR3 sequence reads: CASSQVGSPLHF. DNA of the CDR3: TGTGCCAGCAGCCAAGTGGGTTCACCCCTCCACTTT.